Below, 30 T cell receptor beta chains from the same sample are listed, as sequenced in a study of T cell responses to AZD1222 COVID-19 vaccine. The protocol was immunoSEQ multiplex PCR, while the TCRdb copy is restricted to in-frame clones and leaves out a portion. Of over 130,000 clones in the sample, approximately 94% were seen once. The sample here was peripheral blood, taken on day 0 of AZD1222 vaccination. The source of these receptors is an adult in good health.

J is TRBJ2-3 and V is TRBV6-5; weak D call: TRBD2 (6 bases). Trimming took off 0 bases at V and 4 bases at J, with 11 bases between the two ends. The length of the CDR3 is 15 residues. Germline loops: CDR1 MNHEY, CDR2 SVGAGI. The CDR3 here is CASSYSGGQPDTQYF. CDR3 sequence (DNA): TGTGCCAGCAGTTACTCTGGAGGGCAGCCAGATACGCAGTATTTT.

The chain uses TRBV19 and TRBJ2-1; 8 bases agree with TRBD2. The trim removed 5 bases at V and 0 bases at J, leaving 15 bases unmatched. Per the germline V gene, CDR1 is LNHDA and CDR2 is SQIVND (reference sequence). The CDR3 has 19 residues. CDR3 amino acids: CASSRNQNTGGLSYNEQFF. In DNA form, the CDR3 reads TGTGCCAGTAGTCGAAACCAAAACACGGGGGGGCTCTCCTACAATGAGCAGTTCTTC.

CDR3 amino acids: CASSLDSGGNYGYTF. The CDR3 nucleotides are TGCGCCAGCAGCTTGGACTCAGGGGGCAACTATGGCTACACCTTC. The chain links TRBV5-1 to TRBJ1-2, with 8 bases matching TRBD1. The CDR3 is 15 amino acids. Germline lookup yields CDR1 SGHRS and CDR2 YFSETQ. Trimming removed 0 bases from V and 2 bases from J; junction bases left unmatched: 3.

This chain joins TRBV7-9 and TRBJ2-5, with D perhaps TRBD1 or TRBD2 (6 bases each). V was pared by 2 bases and J by 5 bases, with 12 bases between. Per germline, CDR1 SEHNR and CDR2 FQNEAQ (reference sequence). This CDR3 has 14 amino acids. Here the CDR3 DNA reads TGTGCCAGCAGCTTATACGGGGGCGGCGAGACCCAGTACTTC. Translating gives CASSLYGGGETQYF.

The V call is TRBV28, the J call TRBJ2-7; no clear D. This CDR3 region has 14 residues. V lost 6 bases, J lost 0 bases, and 12 bases lay in between. CDR1 is MDHEN, CDR2 SYDVKM, per germline. The CDR3 spells CASSNPGSSYEQYV. CDR3 in DNA: TGTGCCAGCAGCAACCCCGGAAGCTCCTACGAGCAGTACGTC.

The CDR3 region is CASSQGLAGGEYNEQFF. CDR3 DNA sequence: TGCGCCAGCAGCCAGGGACTAGCGGGGGGCGAATACAATGAGCAGTTCTTC. The chain couples TRBV4-1 to TRBJ2-1, with 15 bases aligning to TRBD2. The ends lost 3 bases at V and 4 bases at J; junction bases unmatched: 4. The CDR3 contains 17 residues. Germline CDR1 is MGHRA and CDR2 is YSYEKL.

The chain links TRBV15 to TRBJ2-5; weak D call: TRBD2 (5 bases). Trimming left V 1 base short and J 5 bases short, with 14 bases between. This CDR3 is 15 amino acids long. CDR1 and CDR2 (germline): LNHNV, YYDKDF (reference sequence). For the CDR3, the DNA is TGTGCCACCAGCAGAGGGATAGAGCGAGGGGAGACCCAGTACTTC. Protein sequence: CATSRGIERGETQYF. Full variable domain (rest looked up from reference TRBV15 and TRBJ2-5): DAMVIQNPRYQVTQFGKPVTLSCSQTLNHNVMYWYQQKSSQAPKLLFHYYDKDFNNEADTPDNFQSRRPNTSFCFLDIRSPGLGDTAMYLCATSRGIERGETQYFGPGTRLLVL.

This clone was seen a single time. The gene calls are TRBV7-2 and TRBJ2-5, with 10 bases aligning to TRBD2. V shed 1 base and J 5 bases; nucleotides not matched to a gene: 4. The CDR3 length is 15 residues. Germline V lookup: CDR1 SGHTA, CDR2 FQGNSA. The CDR3: CASSLGPAGGETQYF. The CDR3 DNA reads as TGTGCCAGCAGCTTAGGACCAGCGGGGGGGGAGACCCAGTACTTC.

This sequence joins TRBV7-9 and TRBJ1-3; TRBD1 aligns across 8 bases. The CDR3 is 14 residues long. The J segment lost 4 bases and the V segment lost 4 bases, leaving 3 bases of the junction unmatched. The germline CDR1 and CDR2 sequences are SEHNR and FQNEAQ (reference sequence). CDR3 sequence: CASSSRTGGNTIYF. The CDR3 DNA follows: TGTGCCAGCAGCTCTCGGACAGGGGGAAACACCATATATTTT.

The V gene is TRBV9, the J gene TRBJ1-1, with TRBD1 matching 7 bases. Germline V gene data show CDR1 as SGDLS and CDR2 as YYNGEE. Germline trimming cut 3 bases from V and 8 bases from J; bases unmatched to any gene: 7. CDR3 length equals 13 residues. CDR3 coding DNA: TGTGCCAGCAGCGGGACACCCAGGGGGGAAGCTTTCTTT. Its protein product is CASSGTPRGEAFF.

The chain combines TRBV6-5 with TRBJ1-4; D is unresolved. The germline V and J ends were trimmed by 2 bases and 1 base, with 8 bases remaining between them. Germline V CDR1 and CDR2: MNHEY, SVGAGI. This CDR3 has 15 amino acids. The CDR3 here is CASSYGRLTNEKLFF. As DNA, the CDR3 is TGTGCCAGCAGTTACGGGCGGTTAACTAATGAAAAACTGTTTTTT.

This clone has just one count. This rearrangement joins TRBV7-2 to TRBJ1-3, with TRBD1 as a possible D gene (6 bases). This CDR3 spans 18 amino acids. V lost 1 base, J lost 0 bases, and 16 bases lay in between. Germline loops: CDR1 SGHTA, CDR2 FQGNSA. The CDR3 sequence: CASSLGRNRVSSGNTIYF. Here the CDR3 DNA reads TGTGCCAGCAGCTTAGGAAGAAACAGGGTTTCCTCTGGAAACACCATATATTTT.

V and J are TRBV12-3 or TRBV12-4 and TRBJ1-2; tentative D call: TRBD1 (6 bases). V was shortened by 0 bases and J by 8 bases, with 7 bases between the two germline ends. The CDR3 has 12 residues. The CDR3 DNA sequence: TGTGCCAGCAGTTTAGCGGGGGGCGGCTACACCTTC. It codes for CASSLAGGGYTF.

The chain couples TRBV7-3 to TRBJ2-1; D gene unclear. The CDR3 is made up of 18 amino acids. Trimming stripped 3 bases from V and 1 base from J, with 19 bases between. From germline, CDR1 is SGHTA and CDR2 FQGTGA. The DNA of the CDR3 is TGTGCCAGCAGCTTGTCGGGCCCGAGTATTACGTCCTACAATGAGCAGTTCTTC. It translates to CASSLSGPSITSYNEQFF.

The genes are TRBV4-2 and TRBJ2-3, with D unresolved. The CDR3 sequence is 12 residues long. CDR1 and CDR2 from the germline V gene are LGHNA and YNFKEQ. V was cut by 4 bases and J by 5 bases, with 7 bases left in between. CDR3 in DNA: TGTGCCAGCAGCCGCCCAGGAGATACGCAGTATTTT. This codes for CASSRPGDTQYF.

The table lists this clone with a count of one. The rearrangement uses TRBV5-1 and TRBJ2-3; no definite D call. CDR3 length: 14 amino acids. Germline assignment: CDR1 SGHRS and CDR2 YFSETQ. Deletions cut 1 base from V and 5 bases from J, with 11 bases between. The DNA of the CDR3 is TGCGCCAGCAGCTTGAGTATAATCGGAGATACGCAGTATTTT. Protein: CASSLSIIGDTQYF.

V usage is TRBV7-9 and J usage is TRBJ1-1, with D perhaps TRBD1 (6 bases). Trimming pared 0 bases from V and 5 bases from J, leaving 10 bases between. The CDR3 is 14 residues long. Germline CDR1 SEHNR, CDR2 FQNEAQ (reference sequence). CDR3: CASSLAPRGTEAFF. CDR3 coding DNA: TGTGCCAGCAGCTTAGCACCCAGGGGTACTGAAGCTTTCTTT.

The chain uses TRBV19 and TRBJ2-1; D is unclear. Trimming cost V 4 bases and J 6 bases, with 13 bases left between them. CDR3 length: 14 residues. Germline V lookup: CDR1 LNHDA, CDR2 SQIVND (reference sequence). The DNA of the CDR3 is TGTGCCAGTAGTAATGGTCTAGGCCCCAATGAGCAGTTCTTC. This sequence encodes CASSNGLGPNEQFF.

The genes are TRBV28 and TRBJ2-7; D might be TRBD2 (6 bases). Trimming removed 5 bases at V and 0 bases at J, with 11 bases between. The CDR3 totals 14 residues. Germline V gene lookup returns CDR1 MDHEN and CDR2 SYDVKM. In DNA, the CDR3 is TGTGCCAGCAGTCTCTTGGGGGGCTCCTACGAGCAGTACGTC. As protein: CASSLLGGSYEQYV.

This chain connects TRBV6-5 to TRBJ2-3, with 8 positions matching TRBD1. This CDR3 has 16 amino acids. Germline trimming cut 0 bases from V and 6 bases from J; bases unmatched to any gene: 8. Germline values: CDR1 MNHEY, CDR2 SVGAGI. CDR3 in DNA: TGTGCCAGCAGTTACTCGGGACAGGTCGGTTCGGATACGCAGTATTTT. This translates into CASSYSGQVGSDTQYF.

J is TRBJ1-2 and V is TRBV4-1; perhaps TRBD1 as D (5 bases). The germline V and J ends were trimmed by 1 base and 8 bases, with 8 bases remaining between them. Germline CDR1 MGHRA, CDR2 YSYEKL. CDR3 size: 12 residues. DNA for the CDR3: TGCGCCAGCAGCCAAGGCGGGGGAGGCTACACCTTC. Translated, it gives CASSQGGGGYTF.

In this sample, this clone turned up a few times. The chain links TRBV6-1 to TRBJ2-1, with D perhaps TRBD1 (7 bases). V lost 2 bases and J 1 base, leaving 9 bases between the germline ends. The CDR3 has 15 amino acids. The V gene's germline CDR1 is MNHNS and CDR2 SASEGT. The CDR3 nucleotides are TGTGCCAGCAGTGAACCAGGGGGGTCCTACAATGAGCAGTTCTTC. It translates to CASSEPGGSYNEQFF.

The chain uses TRBV6-6 and TRBJ2-3; the match to TRBD2 covers 12 bases. CDR3 length equals 15 residues. Per the germline V gene, CDR1 is MNHNY and CDR2 is SVGAGI (reference sequence). V shed 8 bases, J shed 4 bases, and the junction held 7 bases outside the gene matches. The CDR3 coding sequence is TGTGCCAGCGGATCGACTAGCGGGAGCTCAGATACGCAGTATTTT. Its protein product is CASGSTSGSSDTQYF.

Written as DNA, the CDR3 is TGTGCCAGCAGTGAAGGATTACGGATACAAGAGACCCAGTACTTC. It translates to CASSEGLRIQETQYF. The V and J genes are TRBV6-1 and TRBJ2-5; D call uncertain. This CDR3 contains 15 residues. Trimming took 1 base from V and 2 from J, leaving 11 bases between them. Germline V lookup: CDR1 MNHNS, CDR2 SASEGT.

The V and J genes are TRBV6-5 and TRBJ2-3, with 9 bases matching TRBD2. Germline trimming cut 2 bases from V and 6 bases from J; bases unmatched to any gene: 3. Germline lookup yields CDR1 MNHEY and CDR2 SVGAGI. This CDR3 is 14 amino acids long. The CDR3 DNA reads as TGTGCCAGCAGTTACGCGGGAGGGGCGGATACGCAGTATTTT. Encoded protein: CASSYAGGADTQYF.

The V gene is TRBV3-1 (or the pseudogene TRBV3-2), the J gene TRBJ1-1; 8 nucleotides agree with TRBD1. V lost 3 bases to trimming and J lost 10 bases; unmatched junction nucleotides: 13. The germline CDR1 and CDR2 sequences are LGHDT and YNNKEL (reference sequence). This CDR3 is built from 15 residues. The DNA for the CDR3 is TGTGCCAGCAGCCATGCCACGGGGACAGGATTTCTAGCTTTCTTT. It specifies CASSHATGTGFLAFF.

V is TRBV20-1 and J is TRBJ2-3; D is unresolved. The CDR3 is 17 amino acids. Germline CDR1 and CDR2: DFQATT and SNEGSKA (reference sequence). Between the trimmed V and J ends, which lost 3 bases and 3 bases, there was a span of 22 bases. The CDR3, as DNA: TGCAGTGCTAGTCGGTGGTTCGACTCTATTGGTACAGATACGCAGTATTTT. Translating gives CSASRWFDSIGTDTQYF.

The genes are TRBV9 and TRBJ1-2; D is possibly TRBD1 (5 bases). V lost 4 bases and J 5 bases, leaving 15 bases between the germline ends. The CDR3 is 14 amino acids. Germline-derived CDR1 and CDR2 are SGDLS and YYNGEE. The CDR3 region is CASSPGGGLYGYTF. The CDR3, as DNA: TGTGCCAGCAGCCCCGGTGGGGGTCTATATGGCTACACCTTC. The entire variable domain, with the rest obtained from reference TRBV9 and TRBJ1-2, is as follows: DSGVTQTPKHLITATGQRVTLRCSPRSGDLSVYWYQQSLDQGLQFLIQYYNGEERAKGNILERFSAQQFPDLHSELNLSSLELGDSALYFCASSPGGGLYGYTFGSGTRLTVV.

The chain employs TRBV6-5 and TRBJ2-3; D may be TRBD1 or TRBD2 (6 bases each). Per germline, CDR1 MNHEY and CDR2 SVGAGI. The CDR3 sequence is 14 residues long. Between the trimmed V and J ends, which lost 5 bases and 5 bases, there was a span of 14 bases. CDR3 region: CASSPRGPEDTQYF. The CDR3, as DNA: TGTGCCAGCAGTCCCCGGGGGCCGGAAGATACGCAGTATTTT.

The chain recombines TRBV19 with TRBJ2-4, with TRBD1 as a possible D gene (6 bases). Germline lookup yields CDR1 LNHDA and CDR2 SQIVND (reference sequence). The CDR3 has 17 amino acids. The germline V and J ends were trimmed by 4 bases and 2 bases, with 18 bases remaining between them. This CDR3 is CASSKQGYSLPKNIQYF. CDR3 coding DNA: TGTGCCAGTAGTAAACAGGGCTACTCACTACCCAAAAACATTCAGTACTTC.